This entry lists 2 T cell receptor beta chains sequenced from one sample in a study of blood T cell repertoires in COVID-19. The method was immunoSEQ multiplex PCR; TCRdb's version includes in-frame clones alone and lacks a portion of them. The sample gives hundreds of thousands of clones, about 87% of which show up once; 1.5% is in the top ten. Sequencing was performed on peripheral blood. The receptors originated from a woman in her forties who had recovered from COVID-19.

The CDR3 DNA follows: TGTGCCAGCAGCGAACAGGGACATTTTAGGGAAAAACTGTTTTTT. Translated: CASSEQGHFREKLFF. V usage is TRBV9 and J usage is TRBJ1-4; possibly TRBD1 for D (6 bases). V lost 3 bases, J lost 8 bases, and 17 bases lay in between. The CDR3 is made up of 15 amino acids. Germline CDR1 and CDR2: SGDLS and YYNGEE.

In DNA form, the CDR3 reads TGTGCCAGCAGCTCCATTGAACAGGGGGCAGGGGAAAAACTGTTTTTT. This translates into CASSSIEQGAGEKLFF. This sequence joins TRBV7-9 and TRBJ1-4; 9 bases match TRBD1. This CDR3 is 16 amino acids long. Germline V gene sequence: CDR1 SEHNR, CDR2 FQNEAQ (reference sequence). V trimming: 4 bases; J trimming: 8 bases; junction bases outside the gene matches: 11. Full variable domain (outside the CDR3, taken from reference TRBV7-9 and TRBJ1-4): DTGVSQNPRHKITKRGQNVTFRCDPISEHNRLYWYRQTLGQGPEFLTYFQNEAQLEKSRLLSDRFSAERPKGSFSTLEIQRTEQGDSAMYLCASSSIEQGAGEKLFFGSGTQLSVL.